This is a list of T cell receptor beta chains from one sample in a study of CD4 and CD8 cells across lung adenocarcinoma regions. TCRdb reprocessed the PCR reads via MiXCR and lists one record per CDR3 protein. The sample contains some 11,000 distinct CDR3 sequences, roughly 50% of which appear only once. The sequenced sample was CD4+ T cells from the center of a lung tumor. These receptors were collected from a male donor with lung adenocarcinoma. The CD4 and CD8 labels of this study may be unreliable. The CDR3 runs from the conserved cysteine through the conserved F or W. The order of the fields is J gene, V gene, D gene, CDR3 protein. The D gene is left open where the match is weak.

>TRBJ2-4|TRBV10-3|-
CASRESGLSATNIQYF
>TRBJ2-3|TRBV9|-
CASSVAGGGASRTDTQYF
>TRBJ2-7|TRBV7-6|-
CASTRGRDSYEQYF
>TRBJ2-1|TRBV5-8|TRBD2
CASSFSGGAAEQFF
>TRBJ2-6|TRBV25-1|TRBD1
CASSGQGAGANVLTF
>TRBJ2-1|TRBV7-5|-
CICVPSFCGSLCIEGASSEVPCCF
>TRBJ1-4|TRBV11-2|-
CASSILAGVDGKLFF
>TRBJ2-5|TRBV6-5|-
CASSYGGGGGGGKETQYF
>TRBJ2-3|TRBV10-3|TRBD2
CAISEEIAGGASTDAQTF
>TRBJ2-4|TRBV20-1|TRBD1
CSASVPGQGAKNTQYF
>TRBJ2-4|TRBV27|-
CASRATGLAGQCAKNTQYF
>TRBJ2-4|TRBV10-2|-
CASSSQGGFSSTDIQYF